Listed here are 31 T cell receptor beta chains from one sample, sequenced in a study of blood T cell repertoires in COVID-19. Method: immunoSEQ multiplex PCR; TCRdb's copy keeps in-frame clones and lacks some. This sample carries over 95,000 clones, approximately 80% of them seen once, and the ten largest clones take under 9.5%. Sequencing used peripheral blood. The receptors derive from a woman aged 40 to 55 with acute or convalescent COVID-19.

The gene calls are TRBV3-1 (or the pseudogene TRBV3-2) and TRBJ1-6; 8 nucleotides align to TRBD1. The V gene's germline CDR1 is LGHDT and CDR2 YNNKEL (reference sequence). V dropped 2 bases and J dropped 9; count of bases not matched to a gene: 6. The CDR3 runs to 15 residues. CDR3 residues: CASSQWTGSSSPLHF. CDR3 DNA: TGTGCCAGCAGCCAATGGACAGGGTCATCTTCACCCCTCCACTTT.

This chain links TRBV30 with TRBJ2-7, with D maybe TRBD2 (5 bases). Deletions cut 1 base from V and 6 bases from J, with 10 bases between. The CDR3 runs to 12 residues. CDR1 is GTSNPN and CDR2 is SVGIG in the germline V gene (reference sequence). The CDR3 coding sequence is TGTGCCTGGAGTGAGGCACGGGGCGAGCAGTACTTC. Its protein product is CAWSEARGEQYF. Drawing the rest from reference TRBV30 and TRBJ2-7, the complete variable domain is SQTIHQWPATLVQPVGSPLSLECTVEGTSNPNLYWYRQAAGRGLQLLFYSVGIGQISSEVPQNLSASRPQDRQFILSSKKLLLSDSGFYLCAWSEARGEQYFGPGTRLTVT.

The genes are TRBV2 and TRBJ2-7; 7 bases are shared with TRBD1. From germline, CDR1 is SNHLY and CDR2 FYNNEI. The V and J ends lost 6 bases and 0 bases, in that order; junction bases with no gene match: 11. The CDR3 covers 16 residues. CDR3 DNA: TGTGCCAGCAGACTTGACAACAGGGGATACTCCTACGAGCAGTACTTC. Encoded protein: CASRLDNRGYSYEQYF.

The V call is TRBV4-3, the J call TRBJ2-7, with D perhaps matching TRBD1 (6 bases). Germline loops: CDR1 LGHNA, CDR2 YSLEER. CDR3 length: 14 amino acids. The V and J ends lost 4 bases and 0 bases respectively, with 10 bases between them. The CDR3 coding sequence is TGCGCCAGCAGCCCCAGGGGCCTCTCCTACGAGCAGTACTTC. This encodes CASSPRGLSYEQYF.

This clone appeared once. The chain employs TRBV20-1 and TRBJ2-7; a weak D match, TRBD2 (5 bases). The CDR3 consists of 11 residues. V lost 5 bases, J lost 3 bases, and 8 bases lay in between. Germline CDR1 and CDR2: DFQATT and SNEGSKA (reference sequence). CDR3 sequence (DNA): TGCAGTGCTTGGACTCGCTACGAGCAGTACTTC. Translated: CSAWTRYEQYF.

This clone was recorded a few times. This chain uses TRBV7-9 with TRBJ1-4, with 7 bases that match TRBD1. Germline V CDR1 and CDR2: SEHNR, FQNEAQ (reference sequence). V lost 4 bases, J lost 4 bases, and 9 bases stayed unmatched. The CDR3 covers 16 residues. CDR3 nucleotide sequence: TGTGCCAGCAGCTACCGAATGACAGGGAGTAATGAAAAACTGTTTTTT. Its translation: CASSYRMTGSNEKLFF. The full variable domain, its missing parts supplied by reference TRBV7-9 and TRBJ1-4, is DTGVSQNPRHKITKRGQNVTFRCDPISEHNRLYWYRQTLGQGPEFLTYFQNEAQLEKSRLLSDRFSAERPKGSFSTLEIQRTEQGDSAMYLCASSYRMTGSNEKLFFGSGTQLSVL.

The chain couples TRBV15 to TRBJ2-4; the D is unclear. There are 13 residues in the CDR3. The germline CDR1 and CDR2 sequences are LNHNV and YYDKDF (reference sequence). Trimming pared 2 bases from V and 6 bases from J, leaving 8 bases between. The CDR3 protein is CATSRTDLNIQYF. The CDR3 DNA reads TGTGCCACCAGCAGAACAGATTTAAACATTCAGTACTTC.

The rearrangement joins TRBV3-1 (or the pseudogene TRBV3-2) to TRBJ1-5; D is uncertain. Germline V CDR1 and CDR2: LGHDT, YNNKEL (reference sequence). The CDR3 is 14 amino acids. Trimming took off 1 base at V and 2 bases at J, with 6 bases between the two ends. CDR3 region: CASSQGSGNQPQHF. CDR3 DNA: TGTGCCAGCAGCCAAGGATCGGGCAATCAGCCCCAGCATTTT.

The chain links TRBV6-2 or TRBV6-3 to TRBJ2-6, with 12 bases fitting TRBD1. This CDR3 spans 18 amino acids. V shed 5 bases, J shed 4 bases, and the junction held 9 bases outside the gene matches. Germline V gene lookup returns CDR1 MNHEY and CDR2 SVGEGT. CDR3: CASSHLRDRGLGANVLTF. DNA of the CDR3: TGTGCCAGCAGTCACCTTAGGGACAGGGGGCTCGGGGCCAACGTCCTGACTTTC.

The chain uses TRBV20-1 and TRBJ1-2; D possibly corresponds to TRBD1 (6 bases). The CDR3 runs to 14 residues. Germline V gene sequence: CDR1 DFQATT, CDR2 SNEGSKA (reference sequence). V lost 3 bases and J 0 bases, leaving 11 bases between the germline ends. The CDR3 loop is CSASGGLTNYGYTF. CDR3 sequence (DNA): TGCAGTGCTAGTGGGGGGCTAACTAACTATGGCTACACCTTC.

This rearrangement joins TRBV5-1 to TRBJ2-3, with TRBD2 matching 10 bases. Trimming cost V 3 bases and J 4 bases; bases outside gene matches: 11. Germline loops: CDR1 SGHRS, CDR2 YFSETQ. CDR3 length: 17 residues. As DNA, the CDR3 is TGCGCCAGCAGCTCGGGAGGGAGCGGGGGGGCCGCAGATACGCAGTATTTT. Residues: CASSSGGSGGAADTQYF.

The chain combines TRBV6-5 with TRBJ2-5; no definite D call. Trimming shortened V by 4 bases and J by 5 bases, and 11 bases separated the two germline ends. This CDR3 comprises 13 residues. The germline gives CDR1 MNHEY, CDR2 SVGAGI. The CDR3 reads CASSWAGWETQYF. The CDR3 nucleotides are TGTGCCAGCAGTTGGGCCGGATGGGAGACCCAGTACTTC.

The chain employs TRBV6-5 and TRBJ2-7, with 8 bases lining up with TRBD1. Trimming took 7 bases from V and 2 from J; bases not matched to a gene: 4. The CDR3 spans 13 residues. Germline CDR1 reads MNHEY; CDR2 reads SVGAGI. CDR3 loop: CASMTGVPYEQYF. In nucleotides, the CDR3 is TGTGCCAGCATGACAGGGGTCCCCTACGAGCAGTACTTC.

Concerning this clone itself: At one end the junction does not follow the germline gene, possibly because of a read error. This chain links TRBV7-3 with TRBJ2-7, with 8 positions matching TRBD2. Germline CDR1 reads SGHTA; CDR2 reads FQGTGA. The length of the CDR3 is 15 residues. Here the CDR3 reads CASNLEPGGGYEQYF. DNA of the CDR3: TGTGCCAGCAACTTAGAACCGGGAGGGGGCTACGAGCAGTACTTC.

The chain uses TRBV5-1 and TRBJ1-1; 8 bases are a match to TRBD1. Germline V gene data show CDR1 as SGHRS and CDR2 as YFSETQ. Trimming cost V 2 bases and J 5 bases; bases outside gene matches: 5. This CDR3 spans 14 amino acids. CDR3 sequence: CASSLGQGGTEAFF. The CDR3 nucleotides read TGCGCCAGCAGCTTAGGACAGGGAGGGACTGAAGCTTTCTTT. Filled out from reference TRBV5-1 and TRBJ1-1, the complete variable domain reads KAGVTQTPRYLIKTRGQQVTLSCSPISGHRSVSWYQQTPGQGLQFLFEYFSETQRNKGNFPGRFSGRQFSNSRSEMNVSTLELGDSALYLCASSLGQGGTEAFFGQGTRLTVV.

The chain is built from TRBV5-5 and TRBJ2-3; perhaps TRBD2 as D (6 bases). Per germline, CDR1 SGHKS and CDR2 YYEKEE (reference sequence). The V end was cut by 0 bases, the J end by 5 bases, with 13 bases between. The CDR3 consists of 15 residues. CDR3 amino acids: CASSLVTSNQDTQYF. CDR3 DNA: TGTGCCAGCAGCTTGGTAACTAGCAACCAAGATACGCAGTATTTT.

The chain links TRBV3-1 (or the pseudogene TRBV3-2) to TRBJ2-1; possibly TRBD2 for D (6 bases). The length of the CDR3 is 17 residues. Germline V gene lookup returns CDR1 LGHDT and CDR2 YNNKEL (reference sequence). Trimming removed 1 base from V and 0 bases from J, with 13 bases in between. The CDR3 protein is CASSQGSLASSYNEQFF. CDR3 in DNA: TGTGCCAGCAGCCAAGGAAGCCTAGCGAGCTCCTACAATGAGCAGTTCTTC.

This chain uses TRBV5-1 with TRBJ2-1; 8 bases map to TRBD2. The V gene end was trimmed by 2 bases and the J gene end by 6 bases; junction bases not matched to a gene: 1. The CDR3 loop spans 13 amino acids. Per germline, CDR1 SGHRS and CDR2 YFSETQ. The CDR3, as DNA: TGCGCCAGCAGCTTCAGCGGGGGCAATGAGCAGTTCTTC. It is translated as CASSFSGGNEQFF.

The V and J genes are TRBV2 and TRBJ2-7, with TRBD2 identical over 14 bases. The CDR3 is made up of 14 amino acids. V lost 6 bases to trimming and J lost 7 bases; unmatched junction nucleotides: 5. The germline CDR1 and CDR2 sequences are SNHLY and FYNNEI. CDR3 sequence (DNA): TGTGCCAGCAGAGGACTAGCGGGAGGAGGGGAGCAGTACTTC. It codes for CASRGLAGGGEQYF. Variable domain in full (rest from reference TRBV2 and TRBJ2-7): EPEVTQTPSHQVTQMGQEVILRCVPISNHLYFYWYRQILGQKVEFLVSFYNNEISEKSEIFDDQFSVERPDGSNFTLKIRSTKLEDSAMYFCASRGLAGGGEQYFGPGTRLTVT.

This rearrangement joins TRBV5-4 to TRBJ1-6; D perhaps matches TRBD1 (6 bases). V was cut by 4 bases and J by 10 bases, with 21 bases left in between. Germline lookup yields CDR1 SGHNT and CDR2 YYREEE (reference sequence). CDR3 length equals 16 residues. CDR3 nucleotides: TGTGCCAGCAGCGGAGTAGAGGACAGTATGTTATCACCCCTCCACTTT. Translated, it gives CASSGVEDSMLSPLHF.

V usage is TRBV18 and J usage is TRBJ1-6; D remains unclear. The CDR3 is made up of 15 amino acids. Between the trimmed V and J ends, which lost 5 bases and 7 bases, there was a span of 15 bases. Germline V gene data show CDR1 as KGHSH and CDR2 as LQKENI. The CDR3 nucleotides read TGTGCCAGCTCAATCCGGGAGGGCGAGAATTCACCCCTCCACTTT. It encodes CASSIREGENSPLHF. Full variable domain (remainder filled in from reference TRBV18 and TRBJ1-6): NAGVMQNPRHLVRRRGQEARLRCSPMKGHSHVYWYRQLPEEGLKFMVYLQKENIIDESGMPKERFSAEFPKEGPSILRIQQVVRGDSAAYFCASSIREGENSPLHFGNGTRLTVT.

The rearrangement joins TRBV21-1 to TRBJ2-1; the table's D call TRBD2 went unverified against the DNA. TRBV21-1 is assigned pseudogene status. This CDR3 region has 20 residues. The CDR3 region is CASSKDLGTRTSGTYNEQFF. CDR3 nucleotide sequence: TGTGCCAGCAGCAAAGATTTGGGGACTAGGACTTCTGGGACATACAATGAGCAGTTCTTC.

The CDR3 protein is CASSQVHSSYNSPLHF. The CDR3 DNA reads TGCGCCAGCAGCCAAGTTCACAGCTCCTATAATTCACCCCTCCACTTT. This chain links TRBV4-3 with TRBJ1-6, with unresolved D. Trimming removed 1 base from V and 0 bases from J, with 7 bases in between. This CDR3 is 16 amino acids long. Germline loops: CDR1 LGHNA, CDR2 YSLEER.

This chain connects TRBV6-5 to TRBJ1-2, with TRBD1 matching over 9 bases. The CDR3 loop spans 15 amino acids. With 10 bases clipped from V and 3 bases from J, the junction kept 12 bases outside the gene matches. In germline, CDR1 is MNHEY, CDR2 SVGAGI. This CDR3 is CAIKPGTGYDYGYTF. CDR3 nucleotides: TGTGCCATCAAACCCGGGACAGGGTATGACTATGGCTACACCTTC.

The gene calls are TRBV12-3 or TRBV12-4 and TRBJ1-1, with D maybe TRBD1 (6 bases). Trimming took 6 bases from V and 11 from J, leaving 16 bases between them. This CDR3 has 12 residues. CDR3 loop: CASRGQGLEAFF. CDR3 DNA: TGTGCCAGCAGGGGTCAGGGGCTGGAGGCTTTCTTT.

This chain connects TRBV2 to TRBJ1-1; possible D gene TRBD1, 5 bases. V was shortened by 5 bases and J by 4 bases, with 14 bases between the two germline ends. Germline lookup yields CDR1 SNHLY and CDR2 FYNNEI. This CDR3 region has 14 residues. The CDR3 reads CASSPFGGFTEAFF. The CDR3 DNA reads TGTGCCAGCAGTCCTTTCGGGGGGTTCACTGAAGCTTTCTTT.

This chain uses TRBV30 with TRBJ2-7; D is perhaps TRBD1 (5 bases). Trimming stripped 0 bases from V and 2 bases from J, with 11 bases between. This CDR3 comprises 14 residues. Germline assignment: CDR1 GTSNPN and CDR2 SVGIG (reference sequence). For the CDR3, the DNA is TGTGCCTGGAGTGTACAACAGGCACCCTACGAGCAGTACTTC. Encoded protein: CAWSVQQAPYEQYF.

The gene calls are TRBV6-6 and TRBJ1-1; no definite D call. V lost 5 bases and J lost 0, with 7 bases in between. The germline V gene encodes CDR1 MNHNY and CDR2 SVGAGI (reference sequence). CDR3 length: 13 residues. CDR3 protein: CASSKQMNTEAFF. CDR3 DNA: TGTGCCAGCAGTAAACAAATGAACACTGAAGCTTTCTTT.

V is TRBV30 and J is TRBJ1-1, with D possibly TRBD1 on 6 matching bases. With 3 bases removed from V and 4 bases from J, the gap between germline ends came to 12 bases. The germline V gene encodes CDR1 GTSNPN and CDR2 SVGIG (reference sequence). The CDR3 contains 13 residues. CDR3 region: CAWRDRRGTEAFF. As DNA, the CDR3 is TGTGCCTGGAGGGACAGAAGGGGCACTGAAGCTTTCTTT.

V usage is TRBV21-1 and J usage is TRBJ1-1. TRBV21-1 is classified as a pseudogene. This CDR3 has 15 amino acids. The CDR3 loop is CASSKWEESYTEAFF. The CDR3 DNA reads as TGTGCCAGCAGCAAATGGGAGGAGTCGTACACTGAAGCTTTCTTT.

This chain connects TRBV11-3 to TRBJ2-1; 8 nucleotides align to TRBD2. The CDR3 is made up of 14 amino acids. Germline-derived CDR1 and CDR2 are SGHNT and YENEEA. The junction had 3 bases not matched to a gene; V was cut back by 0 bases and J by 8 bases. CDR3 sequence: CASSLEGLVDEQFF. CDR3 coding DNA: TGTGCCAGCAGCTTAGAGGGACTAGTCGATGAGCAGTTCTTC.